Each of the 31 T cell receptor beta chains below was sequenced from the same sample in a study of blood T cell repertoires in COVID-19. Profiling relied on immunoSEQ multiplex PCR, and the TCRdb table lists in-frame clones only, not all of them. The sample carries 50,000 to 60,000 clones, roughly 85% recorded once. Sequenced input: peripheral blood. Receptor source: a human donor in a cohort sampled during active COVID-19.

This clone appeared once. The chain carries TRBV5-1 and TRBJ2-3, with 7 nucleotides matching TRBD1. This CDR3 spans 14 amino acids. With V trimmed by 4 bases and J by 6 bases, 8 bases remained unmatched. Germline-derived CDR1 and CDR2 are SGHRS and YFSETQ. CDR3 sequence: CASSEGQNRDTQYF. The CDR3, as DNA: TGCGCCAGCAGCGAGGGACAGAACAGGGATACGCAGTATTTT.

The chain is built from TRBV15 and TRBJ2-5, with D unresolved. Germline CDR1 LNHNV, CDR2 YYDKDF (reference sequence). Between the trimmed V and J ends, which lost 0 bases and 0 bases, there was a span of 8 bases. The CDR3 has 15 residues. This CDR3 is CATSRDSTNQETQYF. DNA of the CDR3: TGTGCCACCAGCAGAGATAGTACGAACCAAGAGACCCAGTACTTC.

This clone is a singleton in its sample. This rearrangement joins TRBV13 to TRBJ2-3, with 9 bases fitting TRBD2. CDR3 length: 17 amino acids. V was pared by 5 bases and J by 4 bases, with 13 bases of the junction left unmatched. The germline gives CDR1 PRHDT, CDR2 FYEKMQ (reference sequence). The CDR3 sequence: CASSPPGGRAFSDTQYF. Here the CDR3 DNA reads TGTGCCAGCAGCCCGCCGGGCGGGAGGGCCTTCTCAGATACGCAGTATTTT.

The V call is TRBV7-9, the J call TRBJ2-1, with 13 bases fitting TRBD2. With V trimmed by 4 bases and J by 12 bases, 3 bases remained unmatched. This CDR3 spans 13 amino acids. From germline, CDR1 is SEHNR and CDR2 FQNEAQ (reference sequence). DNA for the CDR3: TGTGCCAGCAGCTCGGGACTAGCGGGGAGGCAGTTCTTC. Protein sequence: CASSSGLAGRQFF.

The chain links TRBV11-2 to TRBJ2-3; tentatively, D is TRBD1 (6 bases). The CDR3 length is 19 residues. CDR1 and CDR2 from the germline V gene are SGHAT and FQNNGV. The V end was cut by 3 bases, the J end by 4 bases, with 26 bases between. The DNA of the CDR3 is TGTGCCAGCAGCTTGGGCCTGGGTGCTTGGGGGCAAGGGGCAGATACGCAGTATTTT. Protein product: CASSLGLGAWGQGADTQYF.

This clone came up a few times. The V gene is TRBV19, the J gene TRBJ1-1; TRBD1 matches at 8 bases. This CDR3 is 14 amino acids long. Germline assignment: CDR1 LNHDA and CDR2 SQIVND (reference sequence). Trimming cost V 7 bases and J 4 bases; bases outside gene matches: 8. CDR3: CASMPGQVGTEAFF. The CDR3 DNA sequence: TGTGCCAGTATGCCGGGACAGGTGGGCACTGAAGCTTTCTTT.

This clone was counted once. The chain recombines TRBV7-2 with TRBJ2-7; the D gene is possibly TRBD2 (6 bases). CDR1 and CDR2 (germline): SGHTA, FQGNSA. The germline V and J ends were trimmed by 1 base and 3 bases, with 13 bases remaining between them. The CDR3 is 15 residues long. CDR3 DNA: TGTGCCAGCAGCTTAGGGGCGGGGTACGGCTACGAGCAGTACTTC. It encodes CASSLGAGYGYEQYF.

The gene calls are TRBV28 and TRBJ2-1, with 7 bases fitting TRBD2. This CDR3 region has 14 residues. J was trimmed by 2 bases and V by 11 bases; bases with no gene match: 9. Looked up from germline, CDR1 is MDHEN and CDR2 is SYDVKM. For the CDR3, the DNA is TGTGCCTGCGCCCATAGCGGGCCCTACAATGAGCAGTTCTTC. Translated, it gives CACAHSGPYNEQFF. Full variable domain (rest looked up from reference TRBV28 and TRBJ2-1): DVKVTQSSRYLVKRTGEKVFLECVQDMDHENMFWYRQDPGLGLRLIYFSYDVKMKEKGDIPEGYSVSREKKERFSLILESASTNQTSMYLCACAHSGPYNEQFFGPGTRLTVL.

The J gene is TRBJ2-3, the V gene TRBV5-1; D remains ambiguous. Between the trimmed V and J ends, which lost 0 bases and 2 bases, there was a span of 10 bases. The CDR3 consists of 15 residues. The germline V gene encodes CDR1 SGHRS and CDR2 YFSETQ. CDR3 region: CASSLASSLTDTQYF. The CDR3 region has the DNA TGCGCCAGCAGCTTGGCCTCCAGTCTCACAGATACGCAGTATTTT.

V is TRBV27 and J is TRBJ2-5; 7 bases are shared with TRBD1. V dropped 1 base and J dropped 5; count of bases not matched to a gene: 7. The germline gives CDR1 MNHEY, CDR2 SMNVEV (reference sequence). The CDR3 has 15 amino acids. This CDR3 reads CASSLYRGRGETQYF. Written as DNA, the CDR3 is TGTGCCAGCAGTTTATATAGGGGGCGCGGGGAGACCCAGTACTTC.

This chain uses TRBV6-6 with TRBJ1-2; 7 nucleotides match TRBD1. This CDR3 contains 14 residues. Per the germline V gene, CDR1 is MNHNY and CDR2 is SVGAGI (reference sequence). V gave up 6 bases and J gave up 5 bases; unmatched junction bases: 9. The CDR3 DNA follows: TGTGCCAGCAGACGACTGGGACAGCCTTATGGCTACACCTTC. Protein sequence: CASRRLGQPYGYTF.

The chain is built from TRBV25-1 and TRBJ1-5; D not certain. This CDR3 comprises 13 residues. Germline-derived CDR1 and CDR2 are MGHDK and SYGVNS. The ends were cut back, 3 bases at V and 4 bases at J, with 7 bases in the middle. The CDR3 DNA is TGTGCCAGCAGTGACTCGGGTAATCAGCCCCAGCATTTT. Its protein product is CASSDSGNQPQHF.

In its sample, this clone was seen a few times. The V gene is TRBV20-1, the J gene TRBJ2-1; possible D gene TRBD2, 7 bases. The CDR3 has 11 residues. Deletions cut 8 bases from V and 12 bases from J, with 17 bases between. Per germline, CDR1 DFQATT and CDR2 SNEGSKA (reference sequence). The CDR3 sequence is CSPRSGTRQFF. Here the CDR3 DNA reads TGCAGTCCGAGGAGCGGGACACGGCAGTTCTTC.

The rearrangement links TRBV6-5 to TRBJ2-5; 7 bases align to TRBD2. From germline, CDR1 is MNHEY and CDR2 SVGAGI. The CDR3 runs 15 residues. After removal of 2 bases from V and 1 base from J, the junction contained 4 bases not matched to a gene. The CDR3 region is CASSYPGRTQETQYF. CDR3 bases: TGTGCCAGCAGTTACCCCGGGAGGACCCAAGAGACCCAGTACTTC.

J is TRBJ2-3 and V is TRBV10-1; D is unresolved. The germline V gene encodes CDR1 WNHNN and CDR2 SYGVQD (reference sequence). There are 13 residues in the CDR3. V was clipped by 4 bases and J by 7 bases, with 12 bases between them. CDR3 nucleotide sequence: TGCGCCAGCAGTGTTGGAGCGTCGTATACGCAGTATTTT. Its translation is CASSVGASYTQYF.

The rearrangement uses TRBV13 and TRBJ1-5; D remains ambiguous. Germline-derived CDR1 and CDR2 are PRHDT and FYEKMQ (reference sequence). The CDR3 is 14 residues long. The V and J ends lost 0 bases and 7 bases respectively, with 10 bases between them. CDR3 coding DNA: TGTGCCAGCAGCTTAGGCCGGCGGGGACAGCCCCAGCATTTT. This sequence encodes CASSLGRRGQPQHF.

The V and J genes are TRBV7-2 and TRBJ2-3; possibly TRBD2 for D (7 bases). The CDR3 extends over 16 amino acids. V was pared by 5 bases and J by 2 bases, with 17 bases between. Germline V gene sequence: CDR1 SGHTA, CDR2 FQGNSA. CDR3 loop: CASSRTGGPPTDTQYF. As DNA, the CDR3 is TGTGCCAGCAGCCGGACGGGGGGCCCACCCACAGATACGCAGTATTTT.

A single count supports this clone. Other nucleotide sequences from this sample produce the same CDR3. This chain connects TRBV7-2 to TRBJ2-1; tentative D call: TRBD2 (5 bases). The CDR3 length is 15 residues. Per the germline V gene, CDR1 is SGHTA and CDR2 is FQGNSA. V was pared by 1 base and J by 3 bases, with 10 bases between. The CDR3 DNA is TGTGCCAGCAGCTTAGTGGGCGGGTACTACAATGAGCAGTTCTTC. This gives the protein CASSLVGGYYNEQFF.

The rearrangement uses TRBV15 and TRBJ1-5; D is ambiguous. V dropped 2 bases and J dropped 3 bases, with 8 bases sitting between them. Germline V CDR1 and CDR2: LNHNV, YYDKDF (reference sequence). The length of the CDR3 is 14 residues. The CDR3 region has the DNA TGTGCCACCAGCAGACAGGTGCACAATCAGCCCCAGCATTTT. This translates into CATSRQVHNQPQHF.

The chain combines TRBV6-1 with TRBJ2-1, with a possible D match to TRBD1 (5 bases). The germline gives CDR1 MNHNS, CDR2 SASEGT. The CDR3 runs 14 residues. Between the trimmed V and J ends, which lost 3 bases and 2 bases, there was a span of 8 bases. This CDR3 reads CASSEFRAYNEQFF. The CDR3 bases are TGTGCCAGCAGTGAGTTCAGGGCCTACAATGAGCAGTTCTTC.

The CDR3 bases are TGTGCCAGCAGTGGCGGGACTAGCGGGGCTCATACGCAGTATTTT. It translates to CASSGGTSGAHTQYF. The chain recombines TRBV27 with TRBJ2-3; 13 nucleotides match TRBD2. The CDR3 is 15 amino acids. J lost 7 bases, V lost 5 bases, and 6 bases had no gene match. Germline values: CDR1 MNHEY, CDR2 SMNVEV (reference sequence).

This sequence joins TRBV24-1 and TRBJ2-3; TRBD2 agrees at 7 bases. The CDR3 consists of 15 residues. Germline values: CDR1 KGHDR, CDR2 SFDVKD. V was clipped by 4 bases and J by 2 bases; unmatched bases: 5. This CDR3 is CATSDLLANTDTQYF. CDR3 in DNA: TGTGCCACCAGTGACTTACTAGCGAACACAGATACGCAGTATTTT.

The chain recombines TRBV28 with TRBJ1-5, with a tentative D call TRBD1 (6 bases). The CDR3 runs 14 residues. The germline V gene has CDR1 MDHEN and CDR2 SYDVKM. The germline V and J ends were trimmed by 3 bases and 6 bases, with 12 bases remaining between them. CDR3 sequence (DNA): TGTGCCAGCAGTTTGTCAGGGGAAGGTCAGCCCCAGCATTTT. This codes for CASSLSGEGQPQHF.

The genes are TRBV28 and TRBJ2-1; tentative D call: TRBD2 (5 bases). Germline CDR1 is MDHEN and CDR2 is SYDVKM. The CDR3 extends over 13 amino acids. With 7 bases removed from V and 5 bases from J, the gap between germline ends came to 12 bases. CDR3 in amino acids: CASNPAGNNEQFF. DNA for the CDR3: TGTGCCAGCAACCCCGCGGGTAACAATGAGCAGTTCTTC.

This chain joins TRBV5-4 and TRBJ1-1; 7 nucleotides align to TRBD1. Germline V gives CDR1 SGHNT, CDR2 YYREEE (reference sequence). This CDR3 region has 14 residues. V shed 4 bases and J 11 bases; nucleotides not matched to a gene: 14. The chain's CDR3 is CASSPSTGAMMAFF. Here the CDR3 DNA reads TGTGCCAGCAGCCCTTCAACAGGGGCAATGATGGCTTTCTTT.

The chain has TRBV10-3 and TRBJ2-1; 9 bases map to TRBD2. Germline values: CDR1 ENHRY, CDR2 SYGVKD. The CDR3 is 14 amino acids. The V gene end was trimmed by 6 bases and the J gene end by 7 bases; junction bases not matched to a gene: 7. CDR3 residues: CAISPSGTSNEQFF. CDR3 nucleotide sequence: TGTGCCATCAGCCCTAGCGGGACATCGAATGAGCAGTTCTTC.

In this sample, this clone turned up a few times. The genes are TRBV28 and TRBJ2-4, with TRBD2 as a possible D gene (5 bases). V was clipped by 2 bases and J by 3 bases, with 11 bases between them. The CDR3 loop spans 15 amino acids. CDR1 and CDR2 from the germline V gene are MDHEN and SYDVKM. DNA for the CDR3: TGTGCCAGCAGTTTAGGCGGTGGAGGCAAAAACATTCAGTACTTC. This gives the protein CASSLGGGGKNIQYF.

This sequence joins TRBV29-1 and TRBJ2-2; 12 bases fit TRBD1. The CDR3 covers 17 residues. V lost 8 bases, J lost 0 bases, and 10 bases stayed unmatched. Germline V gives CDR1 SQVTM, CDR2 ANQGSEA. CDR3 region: CSLWDRGLFANTGELFF. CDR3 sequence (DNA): TGCAGCCTTTGGGACAGGGGGCTGTTCGCGAACACCGGGGAGCTGTTTTTT.

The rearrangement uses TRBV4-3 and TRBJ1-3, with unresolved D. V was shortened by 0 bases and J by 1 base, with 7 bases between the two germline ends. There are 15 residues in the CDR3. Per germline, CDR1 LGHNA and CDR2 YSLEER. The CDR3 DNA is TGCGCCAGCAGCCAAGAATCGAGTTCTGGAAACACCATATATTTT. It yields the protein CASSQESSSGNTIYF.

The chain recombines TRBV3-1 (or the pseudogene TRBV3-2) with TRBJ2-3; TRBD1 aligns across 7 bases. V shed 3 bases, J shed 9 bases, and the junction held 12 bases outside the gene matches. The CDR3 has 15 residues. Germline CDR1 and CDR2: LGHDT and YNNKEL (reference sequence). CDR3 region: CASSHHDRVGGTQYF. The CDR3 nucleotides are TGTGCCAGCAGCCACCATGACAGGGTAGGTGGGACGCAGTATTTT.

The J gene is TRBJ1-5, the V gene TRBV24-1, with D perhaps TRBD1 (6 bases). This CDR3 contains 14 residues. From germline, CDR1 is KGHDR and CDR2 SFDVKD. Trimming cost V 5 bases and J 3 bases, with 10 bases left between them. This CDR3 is CATSGGGFNQPQHF. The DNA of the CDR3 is TGTGCCACCAGTGGGGGGGGCTTCAATCAGCCCCAGCATTTT.